This T cell receptor beta chain emerged from a study of human T cells and chemical hapten exposure. This clonotype was counted a few times. TCRdb reanalysed the RACE reads using MiXCR and keeps one entry per CDR3 protein. Of about 380,000 distinct CDR3 sequences listed, 5% to 6.5% are singletons. Time point defined: pre-sensitization, week 0. Treatment in this sample: therapeutic diphenylcyclopropenone sensitization with weekly scalp DPC. CDR3 size: 14 residues. Between the trimmed V and J ends, which lost 7 bases and 0 bases, there was a span of 12 bases. Germline V lookup: CDR1 MNHEY, CDR2 SVGAGI. The clonotype was recovered from a woman in her forties or fifties with alopecia areata. Some clones in this sample may be carry-over from other donors' samples. Specimen: whole blood, collected in connection with sensitization to the hapten diphenylcyclopropenone (DPC). This chain uses TRBV6-5 with TRBJ1-1; no definite D call. CDR3 residues: CASKTLTVNTEAFF. The CDR3 coding sequence is TGTGCCAGCAAGACGTTGACCGTGAACACTGAAGCTTTCTTT.